These 15 T cell receptor beta chains were sequenced from one sample in a study of blood T cell repertoires in COVID-19 (TCRdb year 2020). Library prep was done by the immunoSEQ multiplex PCR assay. TCRdb took this table from immuneACCESS and kept in-frame rearrangements with V and J called. Such tables lack part of the clones; where checked against another copy, unresolved V genes explain under half of the gap, and the rest is unexplained. The sample table lists roughly 190,000 clones, roughly 90% of them with a count of one. Less than 0.85% of the sample belongs to the ten largest clones. The sequencing sample was made of PBMCs or T cells enriched from blood (not recorded which). The receptors were sampled from a woman between 18 and 29 years old who had recovered from COVID-19.

This chain connects TRBV15 to TRBJ2-3, with D tentatively TRBD2 (6 bases). Germline CDR1 LNHNV, CDR2 YYDKDF (reference sequence). The CDR3 contains 19 residues. The germline V and J ends were trimmed by 3 bases and 2 bases, with 24 bases remaining between them. The DNA of the CDR3 is TGTGCCACCAGCAGTCAAAACGGGGGATCCCTATTCTACACAGATACGCAGTATTTT. Its protein product is CATSSQNGGSLFYTDTQYF.

The chain uses TRBV3-1 (or the pseudogene TRBV3-2) and TRBJ2-3; perhaps TRBD2 as D (5 bases). V lost 0 bases to trimming and J lost 9 bases, with 7 bases between them. The CDR3 runs to 12 residues. CDR1 is LGHDT and CDR2 is YNNKEL in the germline V gene (reference sequence). The CDR3 DNA sequence: TGTGCCAGCAGCCAAGAGAGGGCCACGCAGTATTTT. This gives the protein CASSQERATQYF.

This clone is a singleton in its sample. The V call is TRBV2, the J call TRBJ1-2; a weak D match, TRBD1 (6 bases). V was cut by 8 bases and J by 5 bases, with 15 bases left in between. Germline V gene data show CDR1 as SNHLY and CDR2 as FYNNEI. The CDR3 spans 13 residues. CDR3 sequence: CASRSRTVYGYTF. CDR3 nucleotides: TGTGCCAGCCGTTCTAGGACAGTATATGGCTACACCTTC.

J is TRBJ2-7 and V is TRBV3-1 (or the pseudogene TRBV3-2); 7 nucleotides match TRBD2. CDR1 and CDR2 (germline): LGHDT, YNNKEL (reference sequence). The CDR3 sequence is 14 residues long. The V segment lost 4 bases and the J segment 3 bases; nucleotides outside the gene matches: 6. The CDR3 here is CASSPLGGVYEQYF. CDR3 DNA: TGTGCCAGCAGCCCCCTGGGGGGGGTCTACGAGCAGTACTTC.

This sequence joins TRBV28 and TRBJ1-2, with D maybe TRBD1 (5 bases). CDR3 length equals 14 residues. Germline CDR1 MDHEN, CDR2 SYDVKM. V was clipped by 1 base and J by 10 bases, with 16 bases between them. CDR3 region: CASSLSLGGTPYTF. DNA of the CDR3: TGTGCCAGCAGTTTATCCTTGGGGGGGACCCCCTACACCTTC.

The genes are TRBV15 and TRBJ1-2; TRBD1 aligns across 8 bases. The CDR3 contains 18 residues. Germline V gene lookup returns CDR1 LNHNV and CDR2 YYDKDF (reference sequence). Losses at the gene ends were 0 bases for V and 2 bases for J; bases not matched to a gene: 11. For the CDR3, the DNA is TGTGCCACCAGCAGAGAAAGACTTACAGGGGGGCTAAACTATGGCTACACCTTC. Translating it yields CATSRERLTGGLNYGYTF.

The chain couples TRBV28 to TRBJ1-1; a weak D match, TRBD1 (5 bases). The CDR3 runs 14 residues. V lost 0 bases and J 5 bases, leaving 10 bases between the germline ends. Germline V lookup: CDR1 MDHEN, CDR2 SYDVKM. In nucleotides, the CDR3 is TGTGCCAGCAGTTTATGGAACGGGGGTACTGAAGCTTTCTTT. Translation: CASSLWNGGTEAFF.

This clone has a handful of counts. The J gene is TRBJ2-5, the V gene TRBV7-2, with no clear D. The germline gives CDR1 SGHTA, CDR2 FQGNSA. The CDR3 spans 17 residues. V lost 7 bases to trimming and J lost 5 bases, with 26 bases between them. For the CDR3, the DNA is TGTGCCAGCACCCTAAAGAGTAGGAGTGCTTTGTGGGAGACCCAGTACTTC. Protein sequence: CASTLKSRSALWETQYF.

The count of this clone is one. This chain links TRBV7-9 with TRBJ2-1; maybe TRBD2 (5 bases). CDR1 SEHNR and CDR2 FQNEAQ come from the germline V gene (reference sequence). The CDR3 sequence is 15 residues long. V was clipped by 7 bases and J by 9 bases, with 22 bases between them. Here the CDR3 DNA reads TGTGCCAGCATTCTTTTCCCGCAGCGGTGGGGTGAGCAGTTCTTC. Its translation: CASILFPQRWGEQFF.

V is TRBV7-3 and J is TRBJ2-5, with 7 bases identical to TRBD2. Germline CDR1 is SGHTA and CDR2 is FQGTGA. The V gene end was trimmed by 7 bases and the J gene end by 5 bases; junction bases not matched to a gene: 10. The CDR3 runs 14 residues. The CDR3 sequence is CASTQGGLRETQYF. CDR3 coding DNA: TGTGCCAGCACCCAGGGAGGGCTTCGGGAGACCCAGTACTTC.

The CDR3 spells CASTGFKGAPSNQPQHF. CDR3 coding DNA: TGTGCCAGCACCGGTTTTAAGGGGGCGCCTAGCAATCAGCCCCAGCATTTT. The chain combines TRBV28 with TRBJ1-5, with 7 nucleotides matching TRBD1. Germline V gene sequence: CDR1 MDHEN, CDR2 SYDVKM. There are 17 residues in the CDR3. With 7 bases clipped from V and 0 bases from J, the junction kept 12 bases outside the gene matches.

In its sample, this clone was seen a few times. For the CDR3, the DNA is TGCGCCAGCAGCCACCAGACAGGGGAAAATGGCTACACCTTC. Its protein product is CASSHQTGENGYTF. The gene calls are TRBV4-1 and TRBJ1-2, with 8 bases identical to TRBD1. V shed 3 bases and J 6 bases; nucleotides not matched to a gene: 6. The CDR3 is made up of 14 amino acids. Germline CDR1 is MGHRA and CDR2 is YSYEKL.

This chain uses TRBV27 with TRBJ2-3; D unclear. Deletions cut 3 bases from V and 2 bases from J, with 9 bases between. Germline V gene lookup returns CDR1 MNHEY and CDR2 SMNVEV (reference sequence). This CDR3 contains 14 residues. This CDR3 reads CASSFGGYTDTQYF. The CDR3 DNA is TGTGCCAGCAGTTTTGGCGGATACACAGATACGCAGTATTTT.

The chain is built from TRBV12-3 or TRBV12-4 and TRBJ2-3; D unclear. This CDR3 has 12 residues. Trimming cost V 3 bases and J 4 bases, with 5 bases left between them. CDR3 DNA: TGTGCCAGCAGTTTCCAATCAGATACGCAGTATTTT. Translating it yields CASSFQSDTQYF.

V usage is TRBV12-5 and J usage is TRBJ2-3, with 11 bases fitting TRBD2. Trimming took 5 bases from V and 0 from J; bases not matched to a gene: 13. The CDR3 extends over 19 amino acids. The germline gives CDR1 LGHNT, CDR2 FRNRAP. CDR3 sequence reads: CASGTDGTSGNSSTDTQYF. CDR3 DNA: TGTGCTAGTGGTACGGACGGGACTAGCGGAAATTCTAGCACAGATACGCAGTATTTT.